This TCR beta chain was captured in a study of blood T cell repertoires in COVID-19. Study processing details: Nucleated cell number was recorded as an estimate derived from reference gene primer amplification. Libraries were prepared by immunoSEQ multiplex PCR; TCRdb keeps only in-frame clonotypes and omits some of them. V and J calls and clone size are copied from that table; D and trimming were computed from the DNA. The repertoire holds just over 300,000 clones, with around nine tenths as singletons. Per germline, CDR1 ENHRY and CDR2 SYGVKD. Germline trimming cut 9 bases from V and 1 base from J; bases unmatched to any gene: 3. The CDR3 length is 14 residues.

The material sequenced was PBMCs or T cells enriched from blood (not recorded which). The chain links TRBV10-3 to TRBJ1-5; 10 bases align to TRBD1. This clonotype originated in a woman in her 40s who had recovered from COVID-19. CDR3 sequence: CAIDRGQSNQPQHF. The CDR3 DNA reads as TGTGCCATTGACAGGGGGCAGAGCAATCAGCCCCAGCATTTT.